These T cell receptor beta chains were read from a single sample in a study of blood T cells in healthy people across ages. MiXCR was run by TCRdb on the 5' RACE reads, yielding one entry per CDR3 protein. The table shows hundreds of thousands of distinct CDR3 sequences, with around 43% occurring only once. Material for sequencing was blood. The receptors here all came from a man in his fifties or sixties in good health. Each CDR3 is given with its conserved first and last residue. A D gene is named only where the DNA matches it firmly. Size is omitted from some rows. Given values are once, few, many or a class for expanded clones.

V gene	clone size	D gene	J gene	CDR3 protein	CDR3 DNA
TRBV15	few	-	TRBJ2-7	CATSRDDREYYEQYF	TGTGCCACCAGCAGAGATGACAGAGAATACTACGAGCAGTACTTC
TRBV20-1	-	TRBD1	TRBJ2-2	CSASLPGQGGSGELFF	TGCAGTGCTAGTTTACCGGGACAGGGTGGATCCGGGGAGCTGTTTTTT
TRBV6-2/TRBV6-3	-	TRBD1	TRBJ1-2	CASSYGSQGADYGYTF	TGTGCCAGCAGCTACGGATCCCAGGGGGCAGACTATGGCTACACCTTC
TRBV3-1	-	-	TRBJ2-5	CASSQPARGETQYF	TGTGCCAGCAGCCAGCCCGCGAGGGGTGAGACCCAGTACTTC
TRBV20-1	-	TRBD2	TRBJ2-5	CSASRAGGQETQYF	TGCAGTGCTAGCCGAGCGGGGGGACAAGAGACCCAGTACTTC
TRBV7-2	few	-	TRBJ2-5	CASSLGGFGAKRETQYF	TGTGCCAGCAGCTTAGGGGGGTTCGGGGCGAAGAGAGAGACCCAGTACTTC
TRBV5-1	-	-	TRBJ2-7	CASTLGDISYEQYF	TGCGCCAGCACCCTCGGGGACATCTCCTACGAGCAGTACTTC
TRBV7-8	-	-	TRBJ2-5	CASSLQNGIMETQYF	TGTGCCAGCAGCTTACAAAACGGAATAATGGAGACCCAGTACTTC
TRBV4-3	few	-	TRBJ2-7	CASSQPEQIHEQYF	TGCGCCAGCAGCCAGCCTGAACAGATCCACGAGCAGTACTTC
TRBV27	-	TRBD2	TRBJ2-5	CASSTLGGGKETQYF	TGTGCCAGCAGTACCCTTGGCGGGGGGAAAGAGACCCAGTACTTC
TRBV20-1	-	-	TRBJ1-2	CSARQLADYGYTF	TGCAGTGCACGACAGCTGGCGGACTATGGCTACACCTTC
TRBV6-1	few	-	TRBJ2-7	CASSERPSYEQYF	TGTGCCAGCAGTGAACGGCCCTCCTACGAGCAGTACTTC
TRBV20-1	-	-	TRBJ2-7	CSAREIATTSYEQYF	TGCAGTGCTAGAGAGATAGCGACGACTTCCTACGAGCAGTACTTC
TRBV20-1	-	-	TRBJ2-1	CSARDLRGGYNEQFF	TGCAGTGCTAGAGATTTAAGGGGGGGCTACAATGAGCAGTTCTTC
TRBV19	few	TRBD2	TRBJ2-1	CASSIAAQRGAGNEQFF	TGTGCCAGTAGTATAGCGGCTCAGCGGGGGGCGGGGAATGAGCAGTTCTTC
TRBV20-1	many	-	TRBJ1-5	CSARGGNQPQHF	TGCAGTGCTAGGGGGGGTAATCAGCCCCAGCATTTT
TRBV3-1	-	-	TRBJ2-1	CASSQGRGTIVYNEQFF	TGTGCCAGCAGCCAAGGACGGGGGACGATCGTCTACAATGAGCAGTTCTTC
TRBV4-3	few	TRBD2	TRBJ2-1	CASSPWTSGGHEQFF	TGCGCCAGCAGCCCCTGGACTAGCGGGGGACATGAGCAGTTCTTC
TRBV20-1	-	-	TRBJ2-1	CSAAASLETQFF	TGCAGCGCCGCAGCTAGTCTCGAGACCCAGTTCTTC
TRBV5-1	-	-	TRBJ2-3	CASSPRGTDTDTQYF	TGCGCCAGCAGCCCCAGGGGTACCGACACAGATACGCAGTATTTT
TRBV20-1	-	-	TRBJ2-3	CSARLVAGTPSTDTQYF	TGCAGTGCTAGACTTGTTGCCGGGACACCTAGCACAGATACGCAGTATTTT
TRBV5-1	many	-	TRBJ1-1	CASSLGNEAFF	TGCGCCAGCAGCTTGGGGAATGAAGCTTTCTTT
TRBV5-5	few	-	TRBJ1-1	CASSLQSANTEAFF	TGTGCCAGCAGCTTGCAGTCGGCGAACACTGAAGCTTTCTTT
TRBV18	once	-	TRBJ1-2	CASSPTGTGSYGYTF	TGTGCCAGCTCACCTACCGGGACGGGATCCTATGGCTACACCTTC
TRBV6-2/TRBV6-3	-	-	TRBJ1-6	CASSYRRPSLNSPLHF	TGTGCCAGCAGTTATAGAAGACCTTCCCTTAATTCACCCCTCCACTTT
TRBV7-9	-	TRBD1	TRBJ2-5	CASSPRTGPPERQETQYF	TGTGCCAGCAGCCCGAGGACAGGGCCTCCCGAGAGACAAGAGACCCAGTACTTC
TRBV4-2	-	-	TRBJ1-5	CASSQVSQVMGQPQHF	TGTGCCAGCAGCCAAGTAAGCCAGGTAATGGGTCAGCCCCAGCATTTT
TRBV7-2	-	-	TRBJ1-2	CASSSMGGSGDGYTF	TGTGCCAGCAGCTCAATGGGGGGGAGCGGGGATGGCTACACCTTC
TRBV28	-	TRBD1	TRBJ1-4	CASSVSGFVDRINEKLFF	TGTGCCAGCAGCGTTTCGGGTTTCGTGGACAGGATTAATGAAAAACTGTTTTTT